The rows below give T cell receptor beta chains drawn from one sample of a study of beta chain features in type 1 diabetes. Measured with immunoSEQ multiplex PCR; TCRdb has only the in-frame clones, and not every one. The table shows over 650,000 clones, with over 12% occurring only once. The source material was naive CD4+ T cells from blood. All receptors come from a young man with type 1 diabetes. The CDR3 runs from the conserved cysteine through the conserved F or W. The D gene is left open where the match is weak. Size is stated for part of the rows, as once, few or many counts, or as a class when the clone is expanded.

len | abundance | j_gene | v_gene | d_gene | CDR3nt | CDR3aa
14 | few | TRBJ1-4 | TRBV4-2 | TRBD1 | TGTGCCAGCAGCCAAGGACAGGGAGTTGAAAAACTGTTTTTT | CASSQGQGVEKLFF
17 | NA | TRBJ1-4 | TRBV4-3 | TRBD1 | TGCGCCAGCAGCCGAGAAACCCCCGGGACAGGGAGTGAAAAACTGTTTTTT | CASSRETPGTGSEKLFF
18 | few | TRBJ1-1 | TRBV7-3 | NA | TGTGCCAGCAGCTTAACTGCCCCTGGCGTAAAAGGAGGCACTGAAGCTTTCTTT | CASSLTAPGVKGGTEAFF
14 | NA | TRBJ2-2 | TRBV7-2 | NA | TGTGCCAGCAGCTTAGTATGGGTAGCCGGGGAGCTGTTTTTT | CASSLVWVAGELFF
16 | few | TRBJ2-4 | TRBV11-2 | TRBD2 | TGTGCCAGCAGCTTAGGGCTAGCGGGGGAGAAAAACATTCAGTACTTC | CASSLGLAGEKNIQYF
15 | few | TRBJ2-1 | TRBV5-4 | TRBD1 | TGTGCCAGCAGCATACAGGGGGCCTCGTACAATGAGCAGTTCTTC | CASSIQGASYNEQFF
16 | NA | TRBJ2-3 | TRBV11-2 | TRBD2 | TGTGCCAGCAGTTCTAGCGGGCGACATGGTACAGATACGCAGTATTTT | CASSSSGRHGTDTQYF
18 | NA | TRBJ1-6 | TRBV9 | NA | TGTGCCAGCAGCGCGTTTCACTCTTCAACAGGGCTAAATTCACCCCTCCACTTT | CASSAFHSSTGLNSPLHF
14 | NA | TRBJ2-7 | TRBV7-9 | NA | TGTGCCAGCAGCTTTGGAGAAGGGGCCTACGAGCAGTACTTC | CASSFGEGAYEQYF
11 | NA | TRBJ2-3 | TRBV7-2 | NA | TGTGCCAGCAGCTTATCTGATACGCAGTATTTT | CASSLSDTQYF
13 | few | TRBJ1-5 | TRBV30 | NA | TGTGCCTGGAAAAAGGGGAGCAATCAGCCCCAGCATTTT | CAWKKGSNQPQHF
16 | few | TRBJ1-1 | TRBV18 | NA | TGTGCCAGCACCCGTTCGACCGGGACGGTGAACACTGAAGCTTTCTTT | CASTRSTGTVNTEAFF
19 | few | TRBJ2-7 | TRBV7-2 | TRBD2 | TGTGCCAGCAGCTTAGCTACGGGGACTAGCGGGAGGTGGAGGTACGAGCAGTACTTC | CASSLATGTSGRWRYEQYF
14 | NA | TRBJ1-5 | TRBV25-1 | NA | TGTGCCAGCAGCGCCGGAGTCCCAAATCAGCCCCAGCATTTT | CASSAGVPNQPQHF
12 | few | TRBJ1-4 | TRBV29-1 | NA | TGCAGCGTGAATGCGGGGGTCGAAAAACTGTTTTTT | CSVNAGVEKLFF
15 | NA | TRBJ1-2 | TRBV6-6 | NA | TGTGCCAGCAGTTCCGGGACACCATCTAATTATGGCTACACCTTC | CASSSGTPSNYGYTF
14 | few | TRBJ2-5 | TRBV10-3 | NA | TGTGCCATCAGTGGTGACATAGGAGAACGAGAGCAGTACTTC | CAISGDIGEREQYF
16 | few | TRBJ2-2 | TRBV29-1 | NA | TGCAGCGCCTTGGACGGACGCCGGTCCAACACCGGGGAGCTGTTTTTT | CSALDGRRSNTGELFF
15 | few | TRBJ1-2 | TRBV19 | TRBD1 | TGTGCCAGTAGTATACGACCCGGGACAGGGTACGGCTACACCTTC | CASSIRPGTGYGYTF
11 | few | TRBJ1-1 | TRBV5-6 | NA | TGTGCCAGCAGCTTGGGCACCGGAGCTTTCTTT | CASSLGTGAFF
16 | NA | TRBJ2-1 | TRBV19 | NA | TGTGCCAGTACTCTCAGCTCTCGGAGAAGGTCGGATGAGCAGTTCTTC | CASTLSSRRRSDEQFF
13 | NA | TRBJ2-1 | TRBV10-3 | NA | TGTGCCAGCGCAACCAGGGAGTACAATGAGCAGTTCTTC | CASATREYNEQFF
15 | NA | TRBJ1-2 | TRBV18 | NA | TGTGCCAGCCGAGAAGGCCGGGATTTTCAGGGAGGCTACACCTTC | CASREGRDFQGGYTF
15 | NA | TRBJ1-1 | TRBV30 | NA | TGTGCCTGGAGTGTTACAGGTGCTCTGAACACTGAAGCTTTCTTT | CAWSVTGALNTEAFF
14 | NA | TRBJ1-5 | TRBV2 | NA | TGTGCCAGCAGGATTGACGGGGGAAAGTTACCCCAGCATTTT | CASRIDGGKLPQHF
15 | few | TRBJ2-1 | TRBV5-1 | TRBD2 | TGCGCCAGCAGGACAACGGGAGGGACTTACAATGAGCAGTTCTTC | CASRTTGGTYNEQFF
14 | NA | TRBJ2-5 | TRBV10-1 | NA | TGCGCCAGCAGCCCAGGAGGGTTCCAAGAGACCCAGTACTTC | CASSPGGFQETQYF
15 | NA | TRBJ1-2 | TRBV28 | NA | TGTGCCAGCAGAAGCTCCACGGGAGCTAACTATGGCTACACCTTC | CASRSSTGANYGYTF
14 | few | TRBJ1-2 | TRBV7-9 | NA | TGTGCCAGCAGCTTCGGGCAGGGTGCGTTGGGCTACACCTTC | CASSFGQGALGYTF
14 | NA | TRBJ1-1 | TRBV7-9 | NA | TGTGCCAGCGGGTTGACAGGAATGAACACTGAAGCTTTCTTT | CASGLTGMNTEAFF
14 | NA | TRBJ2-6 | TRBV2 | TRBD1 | TGTGCCAGCAGAGGGACAGTTGGGGCCAACGTCCTGACTTTC | CASRGTVGANVLTF
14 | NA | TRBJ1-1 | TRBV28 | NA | TGTGCCAGCAGTTTTCCGGGAGAGGAAACTGAAGCTTTCTTT | CASSFPGEETEAFF
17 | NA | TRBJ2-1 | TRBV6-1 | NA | TGTGCCAGCAGTGAACTTCCAGGGGCTTACTCCTACAATGAGCAGTTCTTC | CASSELPGAYSYNEQFF
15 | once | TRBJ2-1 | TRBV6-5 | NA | TGTGCCAGCAGTTACGAAGAGGGGTCCTACAATGAGCAGTTCTTC | CASSYEEGSYNEQFF
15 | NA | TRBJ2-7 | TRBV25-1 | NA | TGTGCCAGCAGTGAACGCCAGGGAGCCGCCTACGAGCAGTACTTC | CASSERQGAAYEQYF
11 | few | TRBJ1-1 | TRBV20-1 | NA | TGCAGTGCTAGAGGGACAGTTGAAGCTTTCTTT | CSARGTVEAFF
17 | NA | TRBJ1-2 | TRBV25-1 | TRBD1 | TGTGCCAGCAGTGACCTATACACAGGGGAGGTGAGAGATGGCTACACCTTC | CASSDLYTGEVRDGYTF
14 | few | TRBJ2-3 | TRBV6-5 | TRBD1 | TGTGCCAGCAGCTACGGGACAGGGACAGATACGCAGTATTTT | CASSYGTGTDTQYF
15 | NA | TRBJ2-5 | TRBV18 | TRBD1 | TGTGCCAGCTCATTCGGGACAGGGGGCTCCCAGACCCAGTACTTC | CASSFGTGGSQTQYF
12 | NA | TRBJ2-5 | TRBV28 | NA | TGTGCCAGCAGCATCTACCAAGAGACCCAGTACTTC | CASSIYQETQYF
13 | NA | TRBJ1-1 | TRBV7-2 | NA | TGTGCCAGCAGCGCCTCGTTGGTTGCGGCGGCTTTCTTT | CASSASLVAAAFF
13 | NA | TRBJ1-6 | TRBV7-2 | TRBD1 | TGTGCCAGCACGCCAGGGGGCCAATCACCCCTCCACTTT | CASTPGGQSPLHF
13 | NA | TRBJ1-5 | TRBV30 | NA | TGTGCCTGGAGTTATGCCAGGGCCCAGCCCCAGCATTTT | CAWSYARAQPQHF
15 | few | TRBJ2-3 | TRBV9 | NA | TGTGCCAGCAGCAGCCGGGACCCCAGGACAGATACGCAGTATTTT | CASSSRDPRTDTQYF
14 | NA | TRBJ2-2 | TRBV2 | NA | TGTGCCAGCAGTCAGGACAGAAACACCGGGGAGCTGTTTTTT | CASSQDRNTGELFF
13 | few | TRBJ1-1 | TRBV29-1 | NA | TGCAGCGCCTACCCACAGGTGAACACTGAAGCTTTCTTT | CSAYPQVNTEAFF
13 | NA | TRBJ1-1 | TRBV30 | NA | TGTGCCTGGAGTGTACCTATCGGGACTGAAGCTTTCTTT | CAWSVPIGTEAFF
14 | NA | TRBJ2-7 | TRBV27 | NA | TGTGCCAGCAGTCGACTACAAGTACCCTACGAGCAGTACTTC | CASSRLQVPYEQYF
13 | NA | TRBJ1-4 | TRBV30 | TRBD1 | TGTGCCTGTTCCAGGGGGCAAGGGGAAAAACTGTTTTTT | CACSRGQGEKLFF
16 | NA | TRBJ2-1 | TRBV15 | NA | TGTGCCACCAGCAAGGGCCTAGGGGGGAGATACAATGAGCAGTTCTTC | CATSKGLGGRYNEQFF
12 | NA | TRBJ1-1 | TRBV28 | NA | TGTGCCAGCAGGCCCGACAGTACGGGGGCTTTCTTT | CASRPDSTGAFF
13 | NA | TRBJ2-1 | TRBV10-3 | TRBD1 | TGTGCCATCAGTGAGGAGGACAGGTCGGCGCAGTTCTTC | CAISEEDRSAQFF
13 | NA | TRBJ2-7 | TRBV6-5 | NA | TGTGCCAGCAGTTACTCGACAGGCTACGAGCAGTACTTC | CASSYSTGYEQYF
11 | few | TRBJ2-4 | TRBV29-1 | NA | TGCAGCGTCCGAAACATGAACATTCAGTACTTC | CSVRNMNIQYF